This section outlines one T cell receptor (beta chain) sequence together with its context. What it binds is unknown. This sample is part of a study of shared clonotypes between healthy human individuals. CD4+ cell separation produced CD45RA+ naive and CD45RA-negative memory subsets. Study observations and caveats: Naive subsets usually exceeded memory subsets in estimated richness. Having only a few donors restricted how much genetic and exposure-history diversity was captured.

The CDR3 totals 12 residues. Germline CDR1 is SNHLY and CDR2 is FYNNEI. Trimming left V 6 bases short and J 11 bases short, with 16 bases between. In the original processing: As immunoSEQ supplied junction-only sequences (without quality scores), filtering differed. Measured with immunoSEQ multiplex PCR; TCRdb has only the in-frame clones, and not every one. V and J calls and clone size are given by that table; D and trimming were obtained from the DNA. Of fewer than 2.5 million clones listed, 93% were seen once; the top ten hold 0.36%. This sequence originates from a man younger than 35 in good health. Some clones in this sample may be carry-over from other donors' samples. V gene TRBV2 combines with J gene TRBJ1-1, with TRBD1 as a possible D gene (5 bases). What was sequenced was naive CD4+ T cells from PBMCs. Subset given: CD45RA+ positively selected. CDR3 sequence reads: CASSEQRDAAFF. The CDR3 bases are TGTGCCAGCAGCGAGCAGCGGGACGCGGCTTTCTTT.